This T cell receptor beta chain was sequenced during a study of blood T cells in healthy people across ages. Donors each provided about 10 milliliters of peripheral blood. A second PCR, run for roughly 7 to 12 cycles, used a sample-barcoded 5' primer plus a J-beta primer mix. One entry per CDR3 protein results from TCRdb running MiXCR on the 5' RACE reads. Here the sample spans 1.5 million to 1.9 million distinct CDR3 sequences, 40% to 45% being singletons. CDR1 LGHNA and CDR2 YSLEER come from the germline V gene. J gave up 8 bases and V 0 bases, and 6 bases lay outside the gene matches. The CDR3 totals 14 residues. In its sample, this clonotype was seen a few times.

The rearrangement joins TRBV4-3 to TRBJ1-2; 7 bases line up with TRBD1. Sequencing was done on a sample of blood. This clonotype originated in a woman aged 18-35 years in good health. CDR3 nucleotide sequence: TGCGCCAGCAGCCAAGAGGGACAGCCGGCGGGCTACACCTTC. Translated, it gives CASSQEGQPAGYTF.